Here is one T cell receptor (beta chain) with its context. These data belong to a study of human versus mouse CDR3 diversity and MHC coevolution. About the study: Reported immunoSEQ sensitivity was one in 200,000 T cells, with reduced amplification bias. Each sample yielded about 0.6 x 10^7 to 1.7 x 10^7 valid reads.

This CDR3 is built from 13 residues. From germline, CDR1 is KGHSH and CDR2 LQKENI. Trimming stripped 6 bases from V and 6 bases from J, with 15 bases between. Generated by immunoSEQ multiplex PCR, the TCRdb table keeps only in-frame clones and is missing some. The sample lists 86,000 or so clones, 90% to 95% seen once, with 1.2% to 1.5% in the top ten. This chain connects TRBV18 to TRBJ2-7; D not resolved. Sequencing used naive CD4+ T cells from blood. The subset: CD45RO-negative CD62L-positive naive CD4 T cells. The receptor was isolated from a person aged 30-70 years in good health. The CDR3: CASSRLVEAEQYF. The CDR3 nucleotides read TGTGCCAGCTCCCGCTTAGTCGAAGCCGAGCAGTACTTC.